The clone carrying this TCR beta chain occurred many times. What it binds is not known. This entry comes from a study of glioma-infiltrating T cells. Study-level points and caveats: Above-expected tissue-blood divergence occurred in all gliomas, most in low-grade ones. CDR3 overlap between tissue and blood was very small.

Amplification of TCR alpha and beta CDR3 regions from RNA used iRepertoire nested multiplex PCR. Input was roughly 85-400 ng of tissue mRNA or PBMC total RNA. TCRdb redid the calling of the multiplex PCR reads with MiXCR, one entry per CDR3 protein. This sample yields around 190,000 distinct CDR3 sequences, of which around 30% are seen a single time; 20% belongs to the top ten. This CDR3 region has 16 residues. V lost 1 base, J lost 6 bases, and 16 bases lay in between. Germline V gene lookup returns CDR1 MGHRA and CDR2 YSYEKL. The chain recombines TRBV4-1 with TRBJ1-5; D not certain. Sequencing input: glioma tissue, nonneoplastic brain tissue, or PBMCs (not recorded which). The sequence derives from a human donor with low-grade glioma or glioblastoma, undergoing nonglioma brain surgery, or in good health (not recorded which). Written as DNA, the CDR3 is TGCGCCAGCAGCCAAGTTAACGCAAACCCCCCTCAGCCCCAGCATTTT. Its protein is CASSQVNANPPQPQHF.